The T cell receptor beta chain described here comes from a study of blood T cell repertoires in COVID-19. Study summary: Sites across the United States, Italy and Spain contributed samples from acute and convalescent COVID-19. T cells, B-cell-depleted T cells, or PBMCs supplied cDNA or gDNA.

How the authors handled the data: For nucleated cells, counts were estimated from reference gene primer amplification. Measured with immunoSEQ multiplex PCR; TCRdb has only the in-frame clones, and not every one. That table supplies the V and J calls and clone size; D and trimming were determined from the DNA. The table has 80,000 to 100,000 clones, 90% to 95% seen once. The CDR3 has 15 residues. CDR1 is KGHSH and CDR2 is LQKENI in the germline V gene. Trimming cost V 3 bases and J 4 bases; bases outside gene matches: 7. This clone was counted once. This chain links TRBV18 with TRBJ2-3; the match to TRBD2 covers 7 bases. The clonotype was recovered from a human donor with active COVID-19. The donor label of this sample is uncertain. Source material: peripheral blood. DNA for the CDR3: TGTGCCAGCTCACCTCTAGCGGTAGCCGCAGATACGCAGTATTTT. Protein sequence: CASSPLAVAADTQYF. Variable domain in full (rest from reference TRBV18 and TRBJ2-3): NAGVMQNPRHLVRRRGQEARLRCSPMKGHSHVYWYRQLPEEGLKFMVYLQKENIIDESGMPKERFSAEFPKEGPSILRIQQVVRGDSAAYFCASSPLAVAADTQYFGPGTRLTVL.